These 9 T cell receptor beta chains share one sample of origin, sequenced in a study of blood T cell repertoires in COVID-19. Only in-frame clones appear in the TCRdb table, and some are missing; sequencing was by immunoSEQ multiplex PCR. This table holds 250,000 to 300,000 clones, approximately 84% found once. Sequenced: PBMCs or T cells enriched from blood (not recorded which). These receptors were collected from a woman aged 45-60 years who had been exposed to COVID-19.

The rearrangement joins TRBV19 to TRBJ2-6; TRBD1 agrees at 7 bases. Per germline, CDR1 LNHDA and CDR2 SQIVND (reference sequence). V lost 5 bases and J lost 0; bases outside the gene matches: 7. The CDR3 covers 17 residues. CDR3 nucleotide sequence: TGTGCCAGTAGTCTTCAGACAGGGATCTCTGGGGCCAACGTCCTGACTTTC. Its protein is CASSLQTGISGANVLTF.

V usage is TRBV5-1 and J usage is TRBJ2-5; 12 bases are shared with TRBD2. The V gene end was trimmed by 3 bases and the J gene end by 1 base; junction bases not matched to a gene: 7. CDR1 and CDR2 (germline): SGHRS, YFSETQ. The CDR3 runs to 17 residues. CDR3 amino acids: CASSSLLAGGLQETQYF. CDR3 in DNA: TGCGCCAGCAGCTCTTTACTAGCGGGGGGCCTCCAAGAGACCCAGTACTTC.

The CDR3 loop reads CASSSRTGSNSPLHF. CDR3 bases: TGTGCCAGCAGCTCACGGACAGGCAGCAATTCACCCCTCCACTTT. This chain connects TRBV9 to TRBJ1-6, with 7 bases matching TRBD1. From germline, CDR1 is SGDLS and CDR2 YYNGEE. This CDR3 spans 15 amino acids. The junction had 8 bases not matched to a gene; V was cut back by 4 bases and J by 7 bases. The whole variable domain, filled in from reference TRBV9 and TRBJ1-6, reads DSGVTQTPKHLITATGQRVTLRCSPRSGDLSVYWYQQSLDQGLQFLIQYYNGEERAKGNILERFSAQQFPDLHSELNLSSLELGDSALYFCASSSRTGSNSPLHFGNGTRLTVT.

This chain uses TRBV18 with TRBJ1-5; D gene uncertain. This CDR3 has 15 residues. V lost 2 bases to trimming and J lost 6 bases, with 14 bases between them. CDR1 KGHSH and CDR2 LQKENI come from the germline V gene. The CDR3: CASSPVTVSGQPQHF. CDR3 sequence (DNA): TGTGCCAGCTCACCAGTAACGGTATCGGGTCAGCCCCAGCATTTT.

The chain carries TRBV19 and TRBJ1-1, with a tentative D call TRBD1 (6 bases). The V and J ends lost 4 bases and 3 bases respectively, with 15 bases between them. The germline V gene has CDR1 LNHDA and CDR2 SQIVND (reference sequence). This CDR3 comprises 15 residues. CDR3 bases: TGTGCCAGTAGTAGAACCGGGACACCGCACACTGAAGCTTTCTTT. This gives the protein CASSRTGTPHTEAFF.

This clone was picked up a small number of times. The rearrangement uses TRBV4-2 and TRBJ1-5; no clear D gene. The CDR3 runs 12 residues. The V end was cut by 2 bases, the J end by 6 bases, with 5 bases between. The germline gives CDR1 LGHNA, CDR2 YNFKEQ. CDR3 loop: CASSQSGQPQHF. CDR3 coding DNA: TGTGCCAGCAGCCAATCGGGTCAGCCCCAGCATTTT.

Here the CDR3 DNA reads TGTGCCACCGTCGACAGGGTCGGCACAGATACGCAGTATTTT. As protein: CATVDRVGTDTQYF. The chain uses TRBV10-3 and TRBJ2-3; 7 positions match TRBD1. Germline CDR1 ENHRY, CDR2 SYGVKD. The CDR3 consists of 14 residues. The junction had 8 bases not matched to a gene; V was cut back by 10 bases and J by 1 base.

This chain links TRBV5-6 with TRBJ2-5; 7 bases are shared with TRBD1. CDR1 and CDR2 (germline): SGHDT, YYEEEE. This CDR3 comprises 14 residues. The ends lost 3 bases at V and 2 bases at J; junction bases unmatched: 4. In nucleotides, the CDR3 is TGTGCCAGCAGCTATCAGGGGGTTCAAGAGACCCAGTACTTC. It is translated as CASSYQGVQETQYF.

The chain links TRBV6-5 to TRBJ1-2; D gene uncertain. CDR1 and CDR2 from the germline V gene are MNHEY and SVGAGI. CDR3 length: 15 residues. With 6 bases removed from V and 5 bases from J, the gap between germline ends came to 19 bases. The CDR3 loop is CASSPRVEISYGYTF. The CDR3 DNA reads as TGTGCCAGCAGCCCCCGGGTTGAAATTTCGTATGGCTACACCTTC.